Listed below are T cell receptor beta chains from one sample, sequenced in a study of blood T cells in healthy people across ages. TCRdb re-called the 5' RACE reads through MiXCR, storing one row per CDR3 protein. The sample has 800,000 to 1,300,000 distinct CDR3 sequences, around 25% seen once. These records were also assigned to another study, of T cells of mothers and their children.

The sample was blood. These receptors were taken from a girl aged 2-10 years in good health. CDR3s include the opening cysteine and the closing phenylalanine or tryptophan. The order of the fields is J gene, V gene, D gene, clone size, CDR3 protein, CDR3 DNA. A D gene is named only where the DNA matches it firmly. Clone size appears in some rows only: once, few, many, or a class for an expanded clone.

J gene: TRBJ2-7
V gene: TRBV2
D gene: -
clone size: -
CDR3 protein: CASSVPGGNYEQYF
CDR3 DNA: TGTGCCAGCAGTGTTCCGGGCGGCAACTACGAGCAGTACTTC

J gene: TRBJ2-2
V gene: TRBV4-2
D gene: -
clone size: -
CDR3 protein: CASSQETGFGELFF
CDR3 DNA: TGTGCCAGCAGCCAAGAAACGGGATTCGGGGAGCTGTTTTTT

J gene: TRBJ2-1
V gene: TRBV27
D gene: TRBD2
clone size: -
CDR3 protein: CASTRGTSAMGVNNEQFF
CDR3 DNA: TGTGCCAGCACTCGGGGGACTAGCGCAATGGGGGTTAACAATGAGCAGTTCTTC

J gene: TRBJ2-5
V gene: TRBV4-1
D gene: -
clone size: few
CDR3 protein: CASSQHPTGSETQYF
CDR3 DNA: TGCGCCAGCAGCCAGCACCCTACAGGGTCGGAGACCCAGTACTTC

J gene: TRBJ1-1
V gene: TRBV27
D gene: TRBD1
clone size: -
CDR3 protein: CASSFGGGRVRTEAFF
CDR3 DNA: TGTGCCAGCAGTTTCGGAGGGGGCAGGGTAAGGACTGAAGCTTTCTTT

J gene: TRBJ2-5
V gene: TRBV10-3
D gene: -
clone size: -
CDR3 protein: CAISESIRGRQETQYF
CDR3 DNA: TGTGCCATCAGTGAGTCCATAAGGGGACGCCAAGAGACCCAGTACTTC

J gene: TRBJ2-7
V gene: TRBV7-6
D gene: -
clone size: -
CDR3 protein: CASSLEKFYEQYF
CDR3 DNA: TGTGCCAGCAGCTTAGAGAAATTCTACGAGCAGTACTTC

J gene: TRBJ1-6
V gene: TRBV5-1
D gene: -
clone size: -
CDR3 protein: CASSLNWDKDSPLHF
CDR3 DNA: TGCGCCAGCAGCTTAAATTGGGACAAAGATTCACCCCTCCACTTT

J gene: TRBJ1-2
V gene: TRBV11-2
D gene: -
clone size: -
CDR3 protein: CASSLGTGHYGYTF
CDR3 DNA: TGTGCCAGCAGCTTAGGAACAGGGCATTATGGCTACACCTTC

J gene: TRBJ2-5
V gene: TRBV4-2
D gene: TRBD2
clone size: few
CDR3 protein: CASSPETLAGAGETQYF
CDR3 DNA: TGTGCCAGCAGCCCAGAGACGTTAGCGGGGGCGGGGGAGACCCAGTACTTC

J gene: TRBJ2-7
V gene: TRBV12-3/TRBV12-4
D gene: TRBD2
clone size: -
CDR3 protein: CASSFGPGGAYEQYF
CDR3 DNA: TGTGCCAGCAGTTTCGGGCCCGGGGGGGCCTACGAGCAGTACTTC

J gene: TRBJ1-1
V gene: TRBV11-2
D gene: -
clone size: -
CDR3 protein: CASSSTGRSWGNTEAFF
CDR3 DNA: TGTGCCAGCAGCTCGACAGGAAGGTCTTGGGGGAACACTGAAGCTTTCTTT

J gene: TRBJ1-4
V gene: TRBV12-3/TRBV12-4
D gene: TRBD1
clone size: -
CDR3 protein: CASGYQGGEKLFF
CDR3 DNA: TGTGCCAGCGGGTATCAGGGGGGAGAAAAACTGTTTTTT

J gene: TRBJ2-5
V gene: TRBV6-6
D gene: -
clone size: -
CDR3 protein: CASSWGQGRSETQYF
CDR3 DNA: TGTGCCAGCAGTTGGGGGCAGGGGAGATCGGAGACCCAGTACTTC

J gene: TRBJ1-2
V gene: TRBV20-1
D gene: TRBD1
clone size: -
CDR3 protein: CSARGDSYGYTF
CDR3 DNA: TGCAGTGCTAGAGGGGACAGCTATGGCTACACCTTC

J gene: TRBJ2-7
V gene: TRBV20-1
D gene: -
clone size: -
CDR3 protein: CSASSWGRVAYEQYF
CDR3 DNA: TGCAGTGCTAGCTCCTGGGGCAGGGTAGCCTACGAGCAGTACTTC

J gene: TRBJ2-1
V gene: TRBV29-1
D gene: -
clone size: few
CDR3 protein: CSVFGWGNEQFF
CDR3 DNA: TGCAGCGTTTTTGGTTGGGGGAATGAGCAGTTCTTC

J gene: TRBJ2-3
V gene: TRBV11-3
D gene: -
clone size: -
CDR3 protein: CASSLDTGSTDTQYF
CDR3 DNA: TGTGCCAGCAGCTTAGACACAGGGTCCACAGATACGCAGTATTTT

J gene: TRBJ2-7
V gene: TRBV5-1
D gene: -
clone size: few
CDR3 protein: CASSRGLEGYYEQYF
CDR3 DNA: TGCGCCAGCAGCCGTGGACTCGAGGGTTACTACGAGCAGTACTTC